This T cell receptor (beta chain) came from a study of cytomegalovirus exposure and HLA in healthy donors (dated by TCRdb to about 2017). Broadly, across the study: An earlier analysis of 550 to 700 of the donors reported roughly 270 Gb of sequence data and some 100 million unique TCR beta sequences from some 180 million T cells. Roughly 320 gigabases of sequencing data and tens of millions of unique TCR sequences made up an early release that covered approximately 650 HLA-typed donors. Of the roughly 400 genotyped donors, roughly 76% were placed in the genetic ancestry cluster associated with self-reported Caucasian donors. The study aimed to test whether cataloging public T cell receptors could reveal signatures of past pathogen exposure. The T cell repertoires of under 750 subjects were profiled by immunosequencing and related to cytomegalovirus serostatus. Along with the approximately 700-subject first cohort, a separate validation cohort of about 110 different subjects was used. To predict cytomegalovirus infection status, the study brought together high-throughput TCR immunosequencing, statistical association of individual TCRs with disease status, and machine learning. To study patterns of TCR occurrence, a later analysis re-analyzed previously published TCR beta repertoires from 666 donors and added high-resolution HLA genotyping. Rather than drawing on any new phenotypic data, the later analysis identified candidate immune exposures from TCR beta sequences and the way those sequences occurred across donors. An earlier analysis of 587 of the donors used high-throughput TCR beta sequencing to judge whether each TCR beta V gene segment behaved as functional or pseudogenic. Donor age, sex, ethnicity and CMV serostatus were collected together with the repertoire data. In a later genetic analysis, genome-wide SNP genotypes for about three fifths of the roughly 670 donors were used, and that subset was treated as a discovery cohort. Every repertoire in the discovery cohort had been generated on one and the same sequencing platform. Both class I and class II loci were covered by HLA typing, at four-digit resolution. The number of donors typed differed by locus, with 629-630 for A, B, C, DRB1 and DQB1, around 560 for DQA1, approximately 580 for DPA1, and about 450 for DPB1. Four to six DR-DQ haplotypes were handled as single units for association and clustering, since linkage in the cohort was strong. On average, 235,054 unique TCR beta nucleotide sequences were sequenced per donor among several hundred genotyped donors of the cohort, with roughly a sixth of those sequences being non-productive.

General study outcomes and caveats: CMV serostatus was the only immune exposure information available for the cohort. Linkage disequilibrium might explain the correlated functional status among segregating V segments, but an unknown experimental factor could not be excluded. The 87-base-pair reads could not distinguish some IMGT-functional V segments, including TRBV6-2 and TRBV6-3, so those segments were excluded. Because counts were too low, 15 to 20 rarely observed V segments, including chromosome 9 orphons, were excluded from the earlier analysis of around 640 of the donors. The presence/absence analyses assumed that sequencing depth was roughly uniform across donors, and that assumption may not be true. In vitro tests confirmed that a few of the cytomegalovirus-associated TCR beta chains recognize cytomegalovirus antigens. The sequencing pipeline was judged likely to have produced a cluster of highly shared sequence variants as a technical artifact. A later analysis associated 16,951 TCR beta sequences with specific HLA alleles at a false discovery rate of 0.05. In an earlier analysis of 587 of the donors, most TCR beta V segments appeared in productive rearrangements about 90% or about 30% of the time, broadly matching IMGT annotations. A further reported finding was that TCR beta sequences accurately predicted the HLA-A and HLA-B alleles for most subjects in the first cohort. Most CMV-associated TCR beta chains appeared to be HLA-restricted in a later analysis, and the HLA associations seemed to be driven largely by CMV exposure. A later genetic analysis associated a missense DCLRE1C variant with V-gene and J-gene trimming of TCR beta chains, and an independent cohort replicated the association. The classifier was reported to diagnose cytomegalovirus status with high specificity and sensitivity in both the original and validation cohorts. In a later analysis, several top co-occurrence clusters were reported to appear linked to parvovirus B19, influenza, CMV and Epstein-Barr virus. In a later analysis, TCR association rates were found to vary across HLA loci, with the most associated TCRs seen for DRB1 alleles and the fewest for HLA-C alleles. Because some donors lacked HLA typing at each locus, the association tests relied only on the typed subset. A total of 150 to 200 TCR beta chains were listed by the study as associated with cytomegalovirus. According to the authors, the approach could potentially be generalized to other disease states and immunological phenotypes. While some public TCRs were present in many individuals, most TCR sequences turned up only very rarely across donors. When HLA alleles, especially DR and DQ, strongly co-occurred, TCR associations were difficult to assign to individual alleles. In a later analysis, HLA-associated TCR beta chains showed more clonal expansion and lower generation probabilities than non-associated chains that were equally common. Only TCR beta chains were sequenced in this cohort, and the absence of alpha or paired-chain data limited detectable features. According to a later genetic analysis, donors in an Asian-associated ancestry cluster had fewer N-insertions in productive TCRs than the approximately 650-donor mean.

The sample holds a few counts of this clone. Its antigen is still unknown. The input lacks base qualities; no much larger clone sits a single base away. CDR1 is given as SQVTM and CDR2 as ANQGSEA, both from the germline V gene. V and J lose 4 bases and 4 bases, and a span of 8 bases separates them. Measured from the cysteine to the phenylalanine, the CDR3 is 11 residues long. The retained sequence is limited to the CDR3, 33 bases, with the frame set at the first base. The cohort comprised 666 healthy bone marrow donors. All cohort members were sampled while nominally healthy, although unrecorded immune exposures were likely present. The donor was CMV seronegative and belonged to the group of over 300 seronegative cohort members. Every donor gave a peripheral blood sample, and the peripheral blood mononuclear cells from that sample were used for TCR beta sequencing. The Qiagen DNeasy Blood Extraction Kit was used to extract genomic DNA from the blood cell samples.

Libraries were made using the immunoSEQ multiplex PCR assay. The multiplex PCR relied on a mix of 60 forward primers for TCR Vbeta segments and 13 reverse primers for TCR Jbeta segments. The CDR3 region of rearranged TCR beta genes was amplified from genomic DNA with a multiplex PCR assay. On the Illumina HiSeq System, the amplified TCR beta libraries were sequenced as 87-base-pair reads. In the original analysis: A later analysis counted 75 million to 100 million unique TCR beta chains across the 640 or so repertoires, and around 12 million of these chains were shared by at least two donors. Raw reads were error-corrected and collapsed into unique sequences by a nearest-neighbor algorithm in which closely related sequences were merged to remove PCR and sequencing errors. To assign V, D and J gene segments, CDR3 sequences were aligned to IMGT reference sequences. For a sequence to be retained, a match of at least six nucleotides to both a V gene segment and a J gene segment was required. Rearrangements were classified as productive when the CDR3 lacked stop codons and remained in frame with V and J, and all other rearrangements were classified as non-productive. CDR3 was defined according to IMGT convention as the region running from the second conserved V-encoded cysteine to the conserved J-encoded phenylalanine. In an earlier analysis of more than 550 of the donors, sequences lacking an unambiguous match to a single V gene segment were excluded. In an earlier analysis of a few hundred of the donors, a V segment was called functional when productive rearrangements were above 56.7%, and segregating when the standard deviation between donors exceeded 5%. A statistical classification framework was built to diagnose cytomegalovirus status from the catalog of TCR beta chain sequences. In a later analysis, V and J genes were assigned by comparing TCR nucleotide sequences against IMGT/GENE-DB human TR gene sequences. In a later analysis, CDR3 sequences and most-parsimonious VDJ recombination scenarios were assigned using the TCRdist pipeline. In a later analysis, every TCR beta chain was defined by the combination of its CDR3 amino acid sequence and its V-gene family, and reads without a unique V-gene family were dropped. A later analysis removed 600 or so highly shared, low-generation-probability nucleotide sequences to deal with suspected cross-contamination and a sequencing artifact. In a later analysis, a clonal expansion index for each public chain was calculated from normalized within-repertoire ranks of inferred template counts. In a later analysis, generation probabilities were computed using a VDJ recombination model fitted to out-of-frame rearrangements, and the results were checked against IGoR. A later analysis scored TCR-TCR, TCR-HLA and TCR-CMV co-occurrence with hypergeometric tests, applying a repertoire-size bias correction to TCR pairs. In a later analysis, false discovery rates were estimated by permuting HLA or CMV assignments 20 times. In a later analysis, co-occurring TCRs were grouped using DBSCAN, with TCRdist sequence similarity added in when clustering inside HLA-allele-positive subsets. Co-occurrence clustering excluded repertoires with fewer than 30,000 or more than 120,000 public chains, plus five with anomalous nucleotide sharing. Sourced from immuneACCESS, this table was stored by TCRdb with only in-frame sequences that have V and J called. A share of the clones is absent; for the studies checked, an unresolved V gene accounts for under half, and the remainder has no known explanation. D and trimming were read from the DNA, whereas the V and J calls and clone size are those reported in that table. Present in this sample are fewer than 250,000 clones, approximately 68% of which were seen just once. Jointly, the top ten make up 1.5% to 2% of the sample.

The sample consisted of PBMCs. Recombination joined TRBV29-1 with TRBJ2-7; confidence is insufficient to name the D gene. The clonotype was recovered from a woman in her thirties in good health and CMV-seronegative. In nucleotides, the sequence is TGCAGCGTTGGTACTCAATACGAGCAGTACTTC. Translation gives CSVGTQYEQYF.